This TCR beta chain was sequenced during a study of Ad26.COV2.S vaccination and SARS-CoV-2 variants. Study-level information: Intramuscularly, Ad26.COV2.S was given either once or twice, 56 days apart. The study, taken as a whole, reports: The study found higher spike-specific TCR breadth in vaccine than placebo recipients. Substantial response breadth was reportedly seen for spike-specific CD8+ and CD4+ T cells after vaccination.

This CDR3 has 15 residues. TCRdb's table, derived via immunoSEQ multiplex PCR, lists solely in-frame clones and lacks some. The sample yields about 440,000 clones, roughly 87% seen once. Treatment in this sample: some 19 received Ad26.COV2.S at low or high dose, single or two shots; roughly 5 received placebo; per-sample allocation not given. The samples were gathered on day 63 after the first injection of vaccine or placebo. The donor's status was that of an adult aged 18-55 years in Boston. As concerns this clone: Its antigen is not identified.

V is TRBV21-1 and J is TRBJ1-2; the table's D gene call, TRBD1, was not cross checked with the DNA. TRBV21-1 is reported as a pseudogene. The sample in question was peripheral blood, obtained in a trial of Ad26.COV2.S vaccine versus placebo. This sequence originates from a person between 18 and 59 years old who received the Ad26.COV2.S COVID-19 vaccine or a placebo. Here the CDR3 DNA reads TGTGCCAGCAGCGGCCGGACAGGGGGCGCGGGCGGCTACACCTTC. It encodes CASSGRTGGAGGYTF.